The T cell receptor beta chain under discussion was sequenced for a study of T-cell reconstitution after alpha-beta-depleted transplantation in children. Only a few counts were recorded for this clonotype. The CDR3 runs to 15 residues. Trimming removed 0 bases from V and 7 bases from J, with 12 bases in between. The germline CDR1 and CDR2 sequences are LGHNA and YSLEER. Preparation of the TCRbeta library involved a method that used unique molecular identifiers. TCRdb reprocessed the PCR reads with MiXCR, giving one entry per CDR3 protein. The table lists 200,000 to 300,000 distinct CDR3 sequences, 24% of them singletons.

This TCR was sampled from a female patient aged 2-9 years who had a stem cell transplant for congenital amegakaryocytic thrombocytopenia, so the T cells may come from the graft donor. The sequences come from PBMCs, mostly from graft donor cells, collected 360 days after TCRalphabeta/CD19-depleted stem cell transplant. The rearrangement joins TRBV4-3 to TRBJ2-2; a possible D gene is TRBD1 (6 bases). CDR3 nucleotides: TGCGCCAGCAGCCAAGATCTGGGGGCGGGCGGGGAGCTGTTTTTT. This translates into CASSQDLGAGGELFF.